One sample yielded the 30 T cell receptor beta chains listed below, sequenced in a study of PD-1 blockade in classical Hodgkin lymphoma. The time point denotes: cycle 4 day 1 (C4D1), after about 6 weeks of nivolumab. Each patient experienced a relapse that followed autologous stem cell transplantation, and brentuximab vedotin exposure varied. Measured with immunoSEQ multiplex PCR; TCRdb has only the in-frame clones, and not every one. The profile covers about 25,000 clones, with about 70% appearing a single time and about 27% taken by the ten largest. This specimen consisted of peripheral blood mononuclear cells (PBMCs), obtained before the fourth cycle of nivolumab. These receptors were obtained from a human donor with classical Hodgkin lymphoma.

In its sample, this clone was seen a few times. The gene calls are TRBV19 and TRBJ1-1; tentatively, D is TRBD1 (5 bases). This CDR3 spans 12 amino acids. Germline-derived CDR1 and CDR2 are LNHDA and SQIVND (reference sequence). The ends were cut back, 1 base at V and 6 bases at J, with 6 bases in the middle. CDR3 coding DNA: TGTGCCAGTAGTATAGGGGGCGCTGAAGCTTTCTTT. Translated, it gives CASSIGGAEAFF.

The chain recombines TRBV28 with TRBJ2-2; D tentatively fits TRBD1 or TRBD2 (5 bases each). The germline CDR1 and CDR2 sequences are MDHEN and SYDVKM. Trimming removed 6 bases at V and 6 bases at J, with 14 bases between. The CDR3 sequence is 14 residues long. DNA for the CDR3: TGTGCCAGCAGCCAGAAGAGGGGTGCCGGGGAGCTGTTTTTT. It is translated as CASSQKRGAGELFF.

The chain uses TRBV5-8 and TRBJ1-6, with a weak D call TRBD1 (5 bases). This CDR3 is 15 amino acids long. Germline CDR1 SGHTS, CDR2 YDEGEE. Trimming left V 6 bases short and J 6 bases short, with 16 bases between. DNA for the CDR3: TGTGCCAGCACCTGGGGGAGGAATACTAATTCACCCCTCCACTTT. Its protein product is CASTWGRNTNSPLHF.

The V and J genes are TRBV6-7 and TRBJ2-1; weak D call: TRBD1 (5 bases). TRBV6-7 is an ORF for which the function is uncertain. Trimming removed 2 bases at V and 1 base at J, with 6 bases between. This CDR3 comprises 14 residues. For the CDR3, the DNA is TGTGCCAGCAGTTACGCAGGGTCCTACAATGAGCAGTTCTTC. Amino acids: CASSYAGSYNEQFF.

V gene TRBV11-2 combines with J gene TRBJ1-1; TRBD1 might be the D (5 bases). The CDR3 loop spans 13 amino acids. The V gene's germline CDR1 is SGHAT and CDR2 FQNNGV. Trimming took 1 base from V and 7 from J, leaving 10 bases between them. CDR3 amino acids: CASSLVFQGEAFF. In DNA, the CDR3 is TGTGCCAGCAGCTTAGTCTTCCAGGGTGAAGCTTTCTTT. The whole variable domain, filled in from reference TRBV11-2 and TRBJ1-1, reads EAGVAQSPRYKIIEKRQSVAFWCNPISGHATLYWYQQILGQGPKLLIQFQNNGVVDDSQLPKDRFSAERLKGVDSTLKIQPAKLEDSAVYLCASSLVFQGEAFFGQGTRLTVV.

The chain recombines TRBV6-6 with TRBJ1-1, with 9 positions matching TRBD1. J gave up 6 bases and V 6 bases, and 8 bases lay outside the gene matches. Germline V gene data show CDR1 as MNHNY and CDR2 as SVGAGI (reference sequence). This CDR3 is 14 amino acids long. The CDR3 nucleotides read TGTGCCAGCAGCCCCGGGACAGGGTGGGCTGAAGCTTTCTTT. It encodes CASSPGTGWAEAFF.

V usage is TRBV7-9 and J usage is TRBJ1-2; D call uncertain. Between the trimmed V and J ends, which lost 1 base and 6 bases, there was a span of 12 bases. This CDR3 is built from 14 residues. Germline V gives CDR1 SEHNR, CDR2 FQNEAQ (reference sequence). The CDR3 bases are TGTGCCAGCAGCTTAGTCTCCTTATTTAATGGCTACACCTTC. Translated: CASSLVSLFNGYTF.

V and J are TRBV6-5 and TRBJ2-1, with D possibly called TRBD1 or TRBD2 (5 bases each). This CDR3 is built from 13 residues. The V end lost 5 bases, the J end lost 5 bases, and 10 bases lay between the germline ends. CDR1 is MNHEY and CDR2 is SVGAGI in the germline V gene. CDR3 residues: CASSEEGHNEQFF. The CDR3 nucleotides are TGTGCCAGCAGTGAAGAGGGACACAATGAGCAGTTCTTC.

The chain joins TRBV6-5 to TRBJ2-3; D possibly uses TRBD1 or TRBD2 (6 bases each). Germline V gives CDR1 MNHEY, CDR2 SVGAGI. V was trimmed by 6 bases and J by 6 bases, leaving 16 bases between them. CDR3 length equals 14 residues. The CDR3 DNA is TGTGCCAGCAGGCGACGGGGGCCGAGCGATACGCAGTATTTT. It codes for CASRRRGPSDTQYF.

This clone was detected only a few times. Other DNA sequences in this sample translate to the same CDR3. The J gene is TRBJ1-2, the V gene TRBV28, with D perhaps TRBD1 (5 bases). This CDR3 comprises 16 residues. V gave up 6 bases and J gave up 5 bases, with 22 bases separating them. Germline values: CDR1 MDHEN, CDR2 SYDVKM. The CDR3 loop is CASSQRGAASLYGYTF. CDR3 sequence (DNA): TGTGCCAGCAGCCAAAGGGGAGCAGCCTCTTTATATGGCTACACCTTC.

CDR3 sequence reads: CASSEEQGQRSPLHF. CDR3 nucleotides: TGTGCCAGCAGTGAAGAGCAGGGTCAGCGTTCACCCCTCCACTTT. The chain links TRBV2 to TRBJ1-6, with TRBD1 as a possible D gene (5 bases). Germline V gives CDR1 SNHLY, CDR2 FYNNEI. The CDR3 is 15 amino acids. V was pared by 1 base and J by 9 bases, with 13 bases between.

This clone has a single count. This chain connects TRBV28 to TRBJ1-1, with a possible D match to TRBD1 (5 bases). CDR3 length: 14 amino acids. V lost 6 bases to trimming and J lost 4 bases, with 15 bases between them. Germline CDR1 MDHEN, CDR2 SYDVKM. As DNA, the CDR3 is TGTGCCAGCAGAATCGGGGGAGTCGGCACTGAAGCTTTCTTT. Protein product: CASRIGGVGTEAFF. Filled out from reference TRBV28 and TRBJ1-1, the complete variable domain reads DVKVTQSSRYLVKRTGEKVFLECVQDMDHENMFWYRQDPGLGLRLIYFSYDVKMKEKGDIPEGYSVSREKKERFSLILESASTNQTSMYLCASRIGGVGTEAFFGQGTRLTVV.

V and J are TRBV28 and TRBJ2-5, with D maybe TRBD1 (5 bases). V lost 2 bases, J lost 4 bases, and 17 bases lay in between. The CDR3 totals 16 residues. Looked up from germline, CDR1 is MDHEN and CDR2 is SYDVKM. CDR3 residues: CASSLTWGLRVETQYF. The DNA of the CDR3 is TGTGCCAGCAGTTTAACGTGGGGCCTTAGGGTAGAGACCCAGTACTTC.

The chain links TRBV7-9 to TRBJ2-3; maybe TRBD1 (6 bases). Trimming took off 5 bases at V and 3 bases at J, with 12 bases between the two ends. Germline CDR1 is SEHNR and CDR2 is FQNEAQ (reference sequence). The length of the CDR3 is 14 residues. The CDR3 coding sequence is TGTGCCAGCAGCCCTAGGACAGCAACAGATACGCAGTATTTT. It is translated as CASSPRTATDTQYF.

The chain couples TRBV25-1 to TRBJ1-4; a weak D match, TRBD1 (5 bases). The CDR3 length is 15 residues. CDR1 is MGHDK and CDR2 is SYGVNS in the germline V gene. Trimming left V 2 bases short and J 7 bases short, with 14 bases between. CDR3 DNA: TGTGCCAGCAGTGAAATGAACCGGGGGAGTGAAAAACTGTTTTTT. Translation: CASSEMNRGSEKLFF.

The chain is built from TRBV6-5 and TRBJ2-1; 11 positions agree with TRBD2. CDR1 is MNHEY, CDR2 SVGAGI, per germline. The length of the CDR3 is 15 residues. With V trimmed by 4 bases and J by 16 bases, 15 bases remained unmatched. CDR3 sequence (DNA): TGTGCCAGCAGTTTCTTGACTAGCGGGGCCTACGAGCGTTTCTTC. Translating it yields CASSFLTSGAYERFF.

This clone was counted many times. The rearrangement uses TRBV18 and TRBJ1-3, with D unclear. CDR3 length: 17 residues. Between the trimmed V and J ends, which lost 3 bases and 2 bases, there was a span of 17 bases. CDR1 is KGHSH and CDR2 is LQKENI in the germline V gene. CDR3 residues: CASSPTSIGQTGNTIYF. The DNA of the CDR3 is TGTGCCAGCTCACCGACTTCTATAGGGCAAACTGGAAACACCATATATTTT.

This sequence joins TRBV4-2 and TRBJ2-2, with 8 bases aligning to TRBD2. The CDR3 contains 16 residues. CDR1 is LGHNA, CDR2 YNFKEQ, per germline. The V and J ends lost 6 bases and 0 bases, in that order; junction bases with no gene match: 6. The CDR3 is CASSPNSGANTGELFF. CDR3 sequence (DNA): TGTGCCAGCAGTCCCAATAGCGGGGCGAACACCGGGGAGCTGTTTTTT.

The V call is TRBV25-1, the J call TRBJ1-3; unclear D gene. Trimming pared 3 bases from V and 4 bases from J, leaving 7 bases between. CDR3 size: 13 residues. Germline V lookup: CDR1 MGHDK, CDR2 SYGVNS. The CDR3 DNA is TGTGCCAGCAGTGATTCCCCGGGAAACACCATATATTTT. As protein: CASSDSPGNTIYF.

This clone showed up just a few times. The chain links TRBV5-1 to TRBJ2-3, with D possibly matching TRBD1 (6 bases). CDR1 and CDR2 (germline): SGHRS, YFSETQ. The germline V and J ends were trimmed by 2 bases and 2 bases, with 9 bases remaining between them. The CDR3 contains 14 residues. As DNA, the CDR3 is TGCGCCAGCAGCTTAGGACAGAACACAGATACGCAGTATTTT. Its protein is CASSLGQNTDTQYF.

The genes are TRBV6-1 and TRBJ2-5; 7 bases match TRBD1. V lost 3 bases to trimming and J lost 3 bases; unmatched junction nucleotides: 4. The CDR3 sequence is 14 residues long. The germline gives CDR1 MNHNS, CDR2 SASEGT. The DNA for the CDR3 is TGTGCCAGCAGTGATGCCGACAGGGAAGAGACCCAGTACTTC. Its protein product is CASSDADREETQYF.

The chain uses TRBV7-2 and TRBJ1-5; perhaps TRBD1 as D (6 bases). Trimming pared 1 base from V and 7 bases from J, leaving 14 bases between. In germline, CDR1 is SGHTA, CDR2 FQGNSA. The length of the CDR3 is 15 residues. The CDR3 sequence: CASSLEGGLGQPQHF. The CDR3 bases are TGTGCCAGCAGCTTAGAGGGGGGACTTGGACAGCCCCAGCATTTT.

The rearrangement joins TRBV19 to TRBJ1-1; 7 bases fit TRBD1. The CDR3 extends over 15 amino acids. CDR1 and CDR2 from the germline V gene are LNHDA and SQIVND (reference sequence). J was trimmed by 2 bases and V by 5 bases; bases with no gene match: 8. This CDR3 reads CASSEDREINTEAFF. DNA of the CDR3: TGTGCCAGTAGTGAAGACAGGGAGATCAACACTGAAGCTTTCTTT.

CDR3 region: CASSQDGSYGYTF. As DNA, the CDR3 is TGTGCCAGCAGCCAAGATGGGAGCTATGGCTACACCTTC. The V and J genes are TRBV4-2 and TRBJ1-2; D gene ambiguous. In germline, CDR1 is LGHNA, CDR2 YNFKEQ. Trimming left V 0 bases short and J 4 bases short, with 6 bases between. The CDR3 is 13 residues long.

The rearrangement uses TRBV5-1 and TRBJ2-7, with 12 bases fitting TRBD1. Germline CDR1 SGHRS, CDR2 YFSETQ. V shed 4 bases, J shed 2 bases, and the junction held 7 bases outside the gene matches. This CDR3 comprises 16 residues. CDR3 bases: TGCGCCAGCAGCCCGAGGGACAGGGGGCTTACCTACGAGCAGTACGTC. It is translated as CASSPRDRGLTYEQYV.

CDR3 coding DNA: TGTGCCAGCATCCCGGGACTAGCCAAGACCTACAATGAGCAGTTCTTC. This codes for CASIPGLAKTYNEQFF. The V gene is TRBV2, the J gene TRBJ2-1, with TRBD2 identical over 9 bases. Germline CDR1 reads SNHLY; CDR2 reads FYNNEI. After removal of 7 bases from V and 2 bases from J, the junction contained 9 bases not matched to a gene. This CDR3 has 16 residues.

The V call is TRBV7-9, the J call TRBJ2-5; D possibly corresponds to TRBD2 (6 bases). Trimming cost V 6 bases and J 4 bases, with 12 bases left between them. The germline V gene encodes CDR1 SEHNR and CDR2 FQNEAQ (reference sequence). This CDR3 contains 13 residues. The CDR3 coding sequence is TGTGCCAGCAGATGGGGGGACCGAGAGACCCAGTACTTC. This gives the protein CASRWGDRETQYF.

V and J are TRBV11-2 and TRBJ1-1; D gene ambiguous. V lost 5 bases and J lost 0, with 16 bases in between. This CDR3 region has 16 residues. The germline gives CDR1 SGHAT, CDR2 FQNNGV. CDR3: CASSQTGSGVNTEAFF. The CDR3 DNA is TGTGCCAGCAGCCAGACGGGCTCCGGGGTGAACACTGAAGCTTTCTTT.

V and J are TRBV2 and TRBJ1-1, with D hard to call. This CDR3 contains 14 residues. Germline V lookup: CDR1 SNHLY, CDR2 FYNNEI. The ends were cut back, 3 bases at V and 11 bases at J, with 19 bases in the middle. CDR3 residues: CASSEALEGIGAFF. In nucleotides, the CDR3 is TGTGCCAGCAGTGAGGCGTTGGAGGGAATCGGGGCTTTCTTT.

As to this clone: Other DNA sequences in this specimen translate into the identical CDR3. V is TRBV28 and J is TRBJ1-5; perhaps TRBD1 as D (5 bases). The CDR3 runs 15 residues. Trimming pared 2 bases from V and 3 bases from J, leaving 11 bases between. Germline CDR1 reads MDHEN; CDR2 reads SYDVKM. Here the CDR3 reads CASSLSGAYNQPQHF. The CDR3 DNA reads TGTGCCAGCAGTTTAAGTGGGGCCTACAATCAGCCCCAGCATTTT.